The rows below give T cell receptor beta chains drawn from one sample of a study of response to subunit inactivated influenza vaccine. MiXCR, run by TCRdb on the RT-PCR reads, gives a single entry per CDR3 protein. Of roughly 790,000 distinct CDR3 sequences in the sample, 21% were seen once. Here the sequenced sample was PBMCs from blood, taken about 5 days after vaccination. The receptors were gathered from a man in his fifties or sixties who received an inactivated influenza vaccine. The CDR3 runs from the conserved cysteine through the conserved F or W. Not all rows give a size; the values are once, few, many and, for expanded clones, a class.

. | TRBV12-3/TRBV12-4 | CASSSRTGGTYEQYF
few | TRBV5-1 | CASSLEAGGSEQFF
. | TRBV6-2/TRBV6-3 | CASSYGLDTGELFF
many | TRBV15 | CATSRDPGEETQYF
few | TRBV4-3 | CASSPLAGGMQETQYF
. | TRBV9 | CASSAGLELKTQYF
few | TRBV10-3 | CAIRGTGGEIYEQYF
few | TRBV7-8 | CASSFIGGRGYEQYF
. | TRBV19 | CASTRELAGGPRYNEQFF
few | TRBV9 | CASSVGSPGDIQYF
. | TRBV2 | CASRYLAGQAYGYTF
once | TRBV29-1 | CSFISGTGELFF
. | TRBV30 | CAGLSRSYEQYF
. | TRBV10-3 | CAISESEGGNQPQHF
few | TRBV11-2 | CASNLGAVETQYF
few | TRBV5-1 | CASSWEGQTGRETQYF
many | TRBV12-3/TRBV12-4 | CASTRAGELFF
. | TRBV12-3/TRBV12-4 | CASNPEGAGNQETQYF
many | TRBV20-1 | CSASYLGQGAFTDTQYF
few | TRBV11-2 | CASSSRSGRRETQYF
few | TRBV7-9 | CASSLASGNKETQYF
few | TRBV10-3 | CAIQGSGDEQFF
. | TRBV6-2/TRBV6-3 | CASSFPDRGAFF
few | TRBV19 | CASSISDGGWGNQPQHF